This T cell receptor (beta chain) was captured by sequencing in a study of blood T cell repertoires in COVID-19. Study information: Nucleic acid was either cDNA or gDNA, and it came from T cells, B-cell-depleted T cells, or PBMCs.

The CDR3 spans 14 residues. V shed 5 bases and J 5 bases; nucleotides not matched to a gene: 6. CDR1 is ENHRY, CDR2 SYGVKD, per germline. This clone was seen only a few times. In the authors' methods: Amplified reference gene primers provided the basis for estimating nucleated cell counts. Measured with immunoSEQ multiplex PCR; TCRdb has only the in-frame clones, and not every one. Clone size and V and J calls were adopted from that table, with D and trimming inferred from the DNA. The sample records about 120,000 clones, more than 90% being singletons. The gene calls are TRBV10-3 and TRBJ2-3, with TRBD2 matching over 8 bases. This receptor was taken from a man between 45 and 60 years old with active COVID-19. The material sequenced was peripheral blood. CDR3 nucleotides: TGTGCCATCAGTCTAGGACTAGCACTAGATACGCAGTATTTT. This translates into CAISLGLALDTQYF.